Listed here are 5 T cell receptor beta chains from one sample, sequenced in a study of OX40 agonist ivuxolimab in advanced cancers. Receptor amplification or capture employed the immunoSEQ multiplex PCR assay. In TCRdb, the immuneACCESS table is reduced to in-frame sequences with V and J assigned. These tables do not hold every clone; where another copy was compared, an unresolved V gene accounts for under half, and the others remain unexplained. This sample gives around 18,000 clones in total; around 83% of them show up just once. Around an eighth of the sample goes to the ten largest clones. The input for sequencing was CD4+ or CD8+ T cells sorted from blood, taken in a trial of the OX40 agonist ivuxolimab. These receptors were taken from an adult with an advanced solid tumor such as melanoma, head and neck, liver or kidney cancer.

This clone was observed a handful of times. The chain couples TRBV29-1 to TRBJ2-3, with D possibly being TRBD2 (6 bases). Germline-derived CDR1 and CDR2 are SQVTM and ANQGSEA. The CDR3 covers 13 residues. Trimming removed 5 bases at V and 2 bases at J, with 11 bases between. CDR3 protein: CSVYGGITDTQYF. The CDR3 DNA reads as TGCAGCGTTTATGGGGGGATCACAGATACGCAGTATTTT.

The chain has TRBV6-5 and TRBJ2-7; D is possibly TRBD1 (6 bases). The CDR3 consists of 14 residues. Trimming took off 7 bases at V and 7 bases at J, with 20 bases between the two ends. The germline CDR1 and CDR2 sequences are MNHEY and SVGAGI. The CDR3: CASTLTKGQGEQYF. The CDR3 coding sequence is TGTGCCAGCACCTTGACGAAGGGACAAGGGGAGCAGTACTTC.

The chain has TRBV25-1 and TRBJ1-2; 9 positions agree with TRBD1. After removal of 4 bases from V and 8 bases from J, the junction contained 5 bases not matched to a gene. Germline loops: CDR1 MGHDK, CDR2 SYGVNS. The CDR3 totals 13 residues. Written as DNA, the CDR3 is TGTGCCAGCAGTGTGGGACAGGGAAAAGGCTACACCTTC. Translation: CASSVGQGKGYTF.

The V gene is TRBV29-1, the J gene TRBJ2-2, with D uncertain. Germline V gene data show CDR1 as SQVTM and CDR2 as ANQGSEA. Trimming stripped 4 bases from V and 6 bases from J, with 3 bases between. The CDR3 is made up of 10 amino acids. CDR3 DNA sequence: TGCAGCGTTGCAGCCGGGGAGCTGTTTTTT. Residues: CSVAAGELFF.

This clone was seen a few times. The V gene is TRBV15, the J gene TRBJ2-7; unclear D gene. Germline values: CDR1 LNHNV, CDR2 YYDKDF (reference sequence). With 0 bases removed from V and 3 bases from J, the gap between germline ends came to 6 bases. CDR3 length: 13 amino acids. The CDR3 DNA sequence: TGTGCCACCAGCAGAGACAGCTACTACGAGCAGTACTTC. Protein: CATSRDSYYEQYF.